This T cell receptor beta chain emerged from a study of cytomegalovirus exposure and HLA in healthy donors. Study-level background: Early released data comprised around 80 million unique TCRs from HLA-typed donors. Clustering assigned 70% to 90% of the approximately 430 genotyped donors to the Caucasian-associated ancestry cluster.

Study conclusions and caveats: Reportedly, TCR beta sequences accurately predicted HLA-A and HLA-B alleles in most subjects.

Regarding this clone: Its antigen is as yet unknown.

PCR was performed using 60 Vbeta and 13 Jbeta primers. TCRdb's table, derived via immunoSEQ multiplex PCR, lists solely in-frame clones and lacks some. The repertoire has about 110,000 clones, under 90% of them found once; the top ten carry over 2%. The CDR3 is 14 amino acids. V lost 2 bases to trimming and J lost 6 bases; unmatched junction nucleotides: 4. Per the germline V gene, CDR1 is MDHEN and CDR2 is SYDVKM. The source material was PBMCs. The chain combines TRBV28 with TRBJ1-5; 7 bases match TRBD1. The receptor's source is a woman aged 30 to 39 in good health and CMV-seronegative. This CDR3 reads CASSLAGGGQPQHF. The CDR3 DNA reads TGTGCCAGCAGTTTAGCAGGGGGAGGTCAGCCCCAGCATTTT.